Below are 29 T cell receptor beta chains sequenced from a single sample in a study of STAT5B mutations in CD4+ large granular lymphocyte leukemia. The data were produced by immunoSEQ multiplex PCR, yet TCRdb's version contains in-frame clones alone and is incomplete. The data contain roughly 48,000 clones, approximately 70% of them singletons. The specimen sequenced was CD4+ T cells from blood buffy coats. These receptors all come from a human donor in good health.

This clone was detected only a few times. The chain has TRBV18 and TRBJ1-1; D gene ambiguous. CDR1 and CDR2 from the germline V gene are KGHSH and LQKENI. V was pared by 4 bases and J by 0 bases, with 21 bases between. This CDR3 region has 18 residues. This chain's CDR3 is CASSQRGSSRPLNTEAFF. The CDR3, as DNA: TGTGCCAGCTCACAGCGTGGGTCCTCCCGACCCTTGAACACTGAAGCTTTCTTT. Supplemented by reference TRBV18 and TRBJ1-1, the full variable domain reads NAGVMQNPRHLVRRRGQEARLRCSPMKGHSHVYWYRQLPEEGLKFMVYLQKENIIDESGMPKERFSAEFPKEGPSILRIQQVVRGDSAAYFCASSQRGSSRPLNTEAFFGQGTRLTVV.

This chain joins TRBV27 and TRBJ2-5; TRBD2 matches 11 bases. V lost 6 bases, J lost 4 bases, and 1 base stayed unmatched. The germline V gene encodes CDR1 MNHEY and CDR2 SMNVEV (reference sequence). CDR3 length: 13 residues. DNA for the CDR3: TGTGCCAGCAGGACTAGCGGGACAGAGACCCAGTACTTC. Its protein is CASRTSGTETQYF.

This clone was counted only a few times. J is TRBJ1-2 and V is TRBV30, with TRBD1 identical over 10 bases. V lost 3 bases to trimming and J lost 5 bases; unmatched junction nucleotides: 6. The CDR3 runs to 14 residues. CDR1 and CDR2 (germline): GTSNPN, SVGIG (reference sequence). This CDR3 is CAWRAPGQGYGYTF. The CDR3 nucleotides are TGTGCCTGGAGGGCACCGGGACAGGGGTATGGCTACACCTTC.

The chain employs TRBV9 and TRBJ1-3, with D unclear. The CDR3 sequence is 16 residues long. The germline V and J ends were trimmed by 0 bases and 0 bases, with 10 bases remaining between them. CDR1 and CDR2 from the germline V gene are SGDLS and YYNGEE. CDR3 sequence (DNA): TGTGCCAGCAGCGTAGACCCCGAAACCTCTGGAAACACCATATATTTT. Translated, it gives CASSVDPETSGNTIYF.

The chain recombines TRBV11-2 with TRBJ1-5; D is unresolved. Germline V lookup: CDR1 SGHAT, CDR2 FQNNGV. The V end lost 1 base, the J end lost 4 bases, and 11 bases lay between the germline ends. The CDR3 runs 15 residues. The CDR3 loop reads CASSLGHGENQPQHF. DNA of the CDR3: TGTGCCAGCAGCTTAGGCCACGGAGAGAATCAGCCCCAGCATTTT.

The chain is built from TRBV7-9 and TRBJ2-6, with unresolved D. The CDR3 totals 14 residues. Germline assignment: CDR1 SEHNR and CDR2 FQNEAQ (reference sequence). V was trimmed by 0 bases and J by 4 bases, leaving 4 bases between them. CDR3 protein: CASSLASGANVLTF. CDR3 DNA sequence: TGTGCCAGCAGCTTAGCCTCCGGGGCCAACGTCCTGACTTTC.

V usage is TRBV15 and J usage is TRBJ1-2; D remains unclear. Germline CDR1 reads LNHNV; CDR2 reads YYDKDF (reference sequence). The length of the CDR3 is 15 residues. Trimming removed 0 bases from V and 4 bases from J, with 12 bases in between. CDR3 region: CATSRDKVGLYGYTF. The CDR3 nucleotides are TGTGCCACCAGCAGAGATAAGGTGGGCCTCTATGGCTACACCTTC.

This sequence joins TRBV5-4 and TRBJ2-5; 7 bases fit TRBD1. The germline CDR1 and CDR2 sequences are SGHNT and YYREEE (reference sequence). J was trimmed by 2 bases and V by 4 bases; bases with no gene match: 5. The CDR3 loop spans 14 amino acids. In DNA form, the CDR3 reads TGTGCCAGCAGCATAGGACAGGTTCAAGAGACCCAGTACTTC. Translating it yields CASSIGQVQETQYF.

The chain uses TRBV10-3 and TRBJ2-7; TRBD1 aligns across 8 bases. Germline lookup yields CDR1 ENHRY and CDR2 SYGVKD. The J segment lost 3 bases and the V segment lost 2 bases, leaving 3 bases of the junction unmatched. This CDR3 is built from 14 residues. The CDR3 DNA is TGTGCCATCAGTGAGGGACAGGGAAACTACGAGCAGTACTTC. It encodes CAISEGQGNYEQYF.

The chain is built from TRBV7-3 and TRBJ2-2; possible D gene TRBD1, 5 bases. Germline V gene data show CDR1 as SGHTA and CDR2 as FQGTGA. This CDR3 contains 16 residues. V dropped 1 base and J dropped 0 bases, with 9 bases sitting between them. In nucleotides, the CDR3 is TGTGCCAGCAGCTTAAACCCAGGGTCGAACACCGGGGAGCTGTTTTTT. It translates to CASSLNPGSNTGELFF.

V and J are TRBV18 and TRBJ2-5, with D possibly matching TRBD1 (6 bases). V lost 3 bases and J 0 bases, leaving 8 bases between the germline ends. Per the germline V gene, CDR1 is KGHSH and CDR2 is LQKENI. The CDR3 sequence is 14 residues long. The CDR3 DNA sequence: TGTGCCAGCTCACCTGGGACAAACCAAGAGACCCAGTACTTC. Amino acids: CASSPGTNQETQYF.

The chain combines TRBV30 with TRBJ1-5; TRBD1 is a possible D gene (5 bases). This CDR3 comprises 14 residues. Trimming pared 3 bases from V and 7 bases from J, leaving 16 bases between. The germline V gene has CDR1 GTSNPN and CDR2 SVGIG (reference sequence). CDR3 residues: CAWSGGRARQPQHF. The DNA of the CDR3 is TGTGCCTGGAGCGGTGGCAGGGCGCGGCAGCCCCAGCATTTT.

V usage is TRBV29-1 and J usage is TRBJ2-5; D is ambiguous. The V gene's germline CDR1 is SQVTM and CDR2 ANQGSEA. Trimming removed 4 bases from V and 5 bases from J, with 8 bases in between. The CDR3 covers 11 residues. Here the CDR3 reads CSVGGAETQYF. The CDR3 nucleotides are TGCAGCGTTGGGGGTGCGGAGACCCAGTACTTC.

This chain links TRBV9 with TRBJ2-2; possible D gene TRBD1, 5 bases. V lost 6 bases to trimming and J lost 1 base, with 13 bases between them. CDR1 SGDLS and CDR2 YYNGEE come from the germline V gene. The CDR3 length is 15 residues. The CDR3 DNA is TGTGCCAGCACAATAGACAGTTTGAACACCGGGGAGCTGTTTTTT. The encoded protein is CASTIDSLNTGELFF.

J is TRBJ2-1 and V is TRBV11-2; TRBD2 agrees at 8 bases. Germline CDR1 reads SGHAT; CDR2 reads FQNNGV. This CDR3 is 15 amino acids long. The junction had 5 bases not matched to a gene; V was cut back by 1 base and J by 6 bases. CDR3 coding DNA: TGTGCCAGCAGCTTAGGGGGACTAGTGGTCAATGAGCAGTTCTTC. It yields the protein CASSLGGLVVNEQFF.

This rearrangement joins TRBV5-1 to TRBJ2-5; 10 bases agree with TRBD1. Germline CDR1 SGHRS, CDR2 YFSETQ. CDR3 length: 14 amino acids. J was trimmed by 3 bases and V by 4 bases; bases with no gene match: 3. The CDR3 nucleotides read TGCGCCAGCAGCCATGGGACAGGGGAAGAGACCCAGTACTTC. It codes for CASSHGTGEETQYF.

The chain joins TRBV7-2 to TRBJ1-5; 7 nucleotides agree with TRBD1. V shed 5 bases, J shed 0 bases, and the junction held 7 bases outside the gene matches. Germline V gives CDR1 SGHTA, CDR2 FQGNSA. CDR3 length equals 16 residues. CDR3: CASSKGQPYSNQPQHF. DNA for the CDR3: TGTGCCAGCAGCAAGGGACAGCCCTATAGCAATCAGCCCCAGCATTTT. The full variable domain, its missing parts supplied by reference TRBV7-2 and TRBJ1-5, is GAGVSQSPSNKVTEKGKDVELRCDPISGHTALYWYRQSLGQGLEFLIYFQGNSAPDKSGLPSDRFSAERTGGSVSTLTIQRTQQEDSAVYLCASSKGQPYSNQPQHFGDGTRLSIL.

The V and J genes are TRBV30 and TRBJ1-1, with a possible D match to TRBD1 (5 bases). Germline CDR1 and CDR2: GTSNPN and SVGIG (reference sequence). V was clipped by 0 bases and J by 1 base, with 15 bases between them. The CDR3 is made up of 16 amino acids. CDR3 region: CAWSVRQGGGNTEAFF. The CDR3 DNA is TGTGCCTGGAGTGTGAGGCAGGGCGGGGGGAACACTGAAGCTTTCTTT.

The chain uses TRBV29-1 and TRBJ2-3; D ambiguous. The CDR3 has 13 residues. Germline V gene data show CDR1 as SQVTM and CDR2 as ANQGSEA. V dropped 3 bases and J dropped 0 bases, with 7 bases sitting between them. The CDR3 region is CSVDTESTDTQYF. CDR3 sequence (DNA): TGCAGCGTTGACACAGAGAGCACAGATACGCAGTATTTT.

The chain uses TRBV19 and TRBJ1-5, with 7 bases lining up with TRBD1. This CDR3 has 15 amino acids. Germline lookup yields CDR1 LNHDA and CDR2 SQIVND (reference sequence). Trimming cost V 7 bases and J 1 base; bases outside gene matches: 7. CDR3 residues: CASKHRGPSNQPQHF. The CDR3 DNA sequence: TGTGCCAGTAAACACAGGGGTCCGAGCAATCAGCCCCAGCATTTT.

The rearrangement uses TRBV7-9 and TRBJ1-3; no reliable D call. In germline, CDR1 is SEHNR, CDR2 FQNEAQ (reference sequence). The CDR3 length is 13 residues. The ends were cut back, 5 bases at V and 0 bases at J, with 5 bases in the middle. CDR3 sequence reads: CASSAFSGNTIYF. CDR3 nucleotide sequence: TGTGCCAGCAGCGCGTTCTCTGGAAACACCATATATTTT. The full variable domain, rest sourced from reference TRBV7-9 and TRBJ1-3, is DTGVSQNPRHKITKRGQNVTFRCDPISEHNRLYWYRQTLGQGPEFLTYFQNEAQLEKSRLLSDRFSAERPKGSFSTLEIQRTEQGDSAMYLCASSAFSGNTIYFGEGSWLTVV.

The gene calls are TRBV7-9 and TRBJ2-3; no reliable D call. The CDR3 totals 14 residues. V was clipped by 1 base and J by 2 bases, with 7 bases between them. The germline gives CDR1 SEHNR, CDR2 FQNEAQ (reference sequence). For the CDR3, the DNA is TGTGCCAGCAGCTTAGGGTCAGCCACAGATACGCAGTATTTT. It specifies CASSLGSATDTQYF.

The chain combines TRBV2 with TRBJ2-5, with unresolved D. Germline V gives CDR1 SNHLY, CDR2 FYNNEI. This CDR3 is 13 amino acids long. The V gene lost 5 bases and the J gene lost 0 bases, with 7 bases spanning the gap. The CDR3 region has the DNA TGTGCCAGCAGTTCGGGTTACCAAGAGACCCAGTACTTC. It translates to CASSSGYQETQYF.

This clone was recorded only once. This chain connects TRBV2 to TRBJ2-5; either TRBD1 or TRBD2 may supply D (5 bases each). The CDR3 sequence is 15 residues long. Germline V gene data show CDR1 as SNHLY and CDR2 as FYNNEI. Between the trimmed V and J ends, which lost 4 bases and 1 base, there was a span of 13 bases. This chain's CDR3 is CASSASGAPQETQYF. The CDR3 bases are TGTGCCAGCAGTGCCTCCGGGGCCCCCCAAGAGACCCAGTACTTC.

In the case of this clone: The sample holds other DNA sequences that translate to the same CDR3. The V and J genes are TRBV5-6 and TRBJ1-1; possibly TRBD1 for D (5 bases). This CDR3 spans 15 amino acids. Germline assignment: CDR1 SGHDT and CDR2 YYEEEE. Trimming cost V 4 bases and J 7 bases, with 20 bases left between them. The CDR3 here is CASSLFTGGRDEAFF. CDR3 DNA: TGTGCCAGCAGCCTGTTTACCGGGGGTCGGGATGAAGCTTTCTTT.

The chain carries TRBV19 and TRBJ1-5; the match to TRBD1 covers 8 bases. Trimming removed 7 bases from V and 4 bases from J; junction bases left unmatched: 9. The length of the CDR3 is 15 residues. Germline assignment: CDR1 LNHDA and CDR2 SQIVND (reference sequence). Here the CDR3 reads CASTEGTGRNQPQHF. The CDR3 region has the DNA TGTGCCAGTACCGAAGGGACAGGAAGGAATCAGCCCCAGCATTTT.

The rearrangement links TRBV10-3 to TRBJ2-1, with 8 bases identical to TRBD2. CDR3 size: 15 residues. Looked up from germline, CDR1 is ENHRY and CDR2 is SYGVKD. The trim removed 5 bases at V and 6 bases at J, leaving 9 bases unmatched. The CDR3 loop reads CAISLAGMEGNEQFF. In DNA, the CDR3 is TGTGCCATCAGTCTAGCGGGCATGGAGGGCAATGAGCAGTTCTTC.

V is TRBV18 and J is TRBJ2-5; D remains ambiguous. V was pared by 0 bases and J by 1 base, with 6 bases between. Germline V gene lookup returns CDR1 KGHSH and CDR2 LQKENI. This CDR3 spans 14 amino acids. The CDR3, as DNA: TGTGCCAGCTCACCACCCCACGGCCAAGAGACCCAGTACTTC. This translates into CASSPPHGQETQYF.

This chain joins TRBV11-2 and TRBJ2-7; TRBD1 is a possible D gene (6 bases). The CDR3 is 17 amino acids. Germline values: CDR1 SGHAT, CDR2 FQNNGV. Trimming cost V 1 base and J 3 bases, with 19 bases left between them. The CDR3, as DNA: TGTGCCAGCAGCTTAGTTCTACCCAGGGGCCCGTTCTACGAGCAGTACGTC. Protein: CASSLVLPRGPFYEQYV.